Shown below are 6 T cell receptor beta chains from a single sample sequenced in a study of regulatory T cells in long-lasting Graves disease (dated by TCRdb to about 2021). The sample's time point label, in plain terms: persistent/refractory GD, antithyroid drugs over 5 years with positive TRAb. For both TCR sequencing and RNA sequencing, RNA was extracted from PBMCs in TRIzol. The library came from multiplex PCR. For sequencing, an Illumina HiSeq 4000 was employed. iRepertoire HTBI primers and Arm-PCR amplification of CDR3 regions were used to construct TCR beta libraries. Clones were called with MiXCR by TCRdb after fastp trimmed the public reads at Q25, and only in-frame beta chains were retained. Rows with a matching CDR3 protein are joined into one entry that keeps the most common DNA and genes. A total of a few hundred thousand distinct CDR3 sequences appear in this sample, approximately 23% of them only once. The ten largest clones add up to approximately 28% of the sample.

The sequencing used peripheral blood mononuclear cells (PBMCs), collected when the disease was refractory, from a patient treated with antithyroid drugs. The receptors shown here come from a woman aged 40-49 years with Graves disease. Donor details come from another sample of the same person, matched by shared clones.

This clonotype was counted at least ten times. This rearrangement joins TRBV4-1 to TRBJ1-5; D is unresolved. Trimming cost V 0 bases and J 7 bases, with 13 bases left between them. This CDR3 has 15 residues. Germline values: CDR1 MGHRA, CDR2 YSYEKL. This CDR3 reads CASSQEILGNQPQHF. The CDR3 DNA reads as TGCGCCAGCAGCCAAGAGATCTTGGGAAACCAGCCCCAGCATTTT.

Ten or more counts support this clonotype. The chain employs TRBV12-3 or TRBV12-4 and TRBJ2-5; 7 bases align to TRBD1. The junction had 6 bases not matched to a gene; V was cut back by 3 bases and J by 8 bases. The CDR3 is made up of 13 amino acids. The DNA of the CDR3 is TGTGCCAGCAGTTTTGGGACAGCCCTTACCCAGTACTTC. Encoded protein: CASSFGTALTQYF.

Comment on this clonotype: It may be a read error: a sequence one base away is much more abundant. The chain carries TRBV6-1 and TRBJ2-7; no clear D. This CDR3 is built from 15 residues. Germline V gene sequence: CDR1 MNHNS, CDR2 SASEGT. The V and J ends lost 4 bases and 6 bases respectively, with 19 bases between them. The CDR3 here is CASSGHSGRRGEQYF. The CDR3 nucleotides are TGTGCCAGCAGTGGCCATTCCGGTCGAAGAGGCGAGCAGTACTTC.

There are a few counts of this clonotype. The V call is TRBV7-9, the J call TRBJ2-7; 8 nucleotides align to TRBD2. CDR3 size: 15 residues. V was clipped by 2 bases and J by 7 bases; unmatched bases: 10. Germline V gene lookup returns CDR1 SEHNR and CDR2 FQNEAQ (reference sequence). The CDR3 DNA reads TGTGCCAGCAGCTTAAAAGCGGGAGCTCTTACGGAGCAGTACTTC. Its protein is CASSLKAGALTEQYF.

Details on this clonotype: A read error may explain this, as a much larger clone is one base away. The chain combines TRBV7-8 with TRBJ1-5; D is perhaps TRBD1 (6 bases). The CDR3 consists of 15 residues. Germline V gene lookup returns CDR1 SGHVS and CDR2 FQNEAQ. The V end lost 1 base, the J end lost 5 bases, and 12 bases lay between the germline ends. In nucleotides, the CDR3 is TGTGCCAGCAGCTTAGTCAGGGGCAGATATCAGCCCCAGCATTTT. It encodes CASSLVRGRYQPQHF. Full variable domain (remainder filled in from reference TRBV7-8 and TRBJ1-5): GAGVSQSPRYKVAKRGQDVALRCDPISGHVSLFWYQQALGQGPEFLTYFQNEAQLDKSGLPSDRFFAERPEGSVSTLKIQRTQQEDSAVYLCASSLVRGRYQPQHFGDGTRLSIL.

As concerns this clonotype: Lacking the conserved final phenylalanine or tryptophan, this CDR3 likely reflects a read error. The rearrangement joins TRBV2 to TRBJ2-7, with TRBD1 identical over 7 bases. Germline V CDR1 and CDR2: SNHLY, FYNNEI. V trimming: 4 bases; J trimming: 3 bases; junction bases outside the gene matches: 6. The CDR3 length is 14 residues. Here the CDR3 reads CASSATGDDYEQYS. The CDR3 nucleotides are TGTGCCAGCAGTGCTACAGGGGACGACTACGAGCAGTACTCC.